Listed below are T cell receptor beta chains from one sample, sequenced in a study of blood T cell repertoires in COVID-19. Sequenced by immunoSEQ multiplex PCR; TCRdb stores in-frame clones only, minus some. The sample lists 260,000 or so clones, roughly 86% occurring once. Input material: peripheral blood. The source is a man younger than 35 with active or convalescent COVID-19. The CDR3 runs from the conserved cysteine through the conserved F or W. The D gene is left open where the match is weak. Size is omitted from some rows. Given values are once, few, many or a class for expanded clones.

CDR3: CASSQDRAQPQHF; DNA: TGTGCCAGCAGCCAGGACAGGGCTCAGCCCCAGCATTTT; D: TRBD1; size: .; V: TRBV3-1/TRBV3-2; J: TRBJ1-5
CDR3: CASGRQTANEKLFF; DNA: TGTGCCAGCGGCAGACAGACGGCTAATGAAAAACTGTTTTTT; D: .; size: .; V: TRBV6-5; J: TRBJ1-4
CDR3: CASTRLRDREYYGYTF; DNA: TGTGCCAGCACCAGACTCCGGGACAGGGAATACTATGGCTACACCTTC; D: TRBD1; size: .; V: TRBV2; J: TRBJ1-2
CDR3: CASSPAGGSYGYTF; DNA: TGTGCCAGCAGTCCGGCAGGGGGGTCCTATGGCTACACCTTC; D: TRBD1; size: .; V: TRBV28; J: TRBJ1-2
CDR3: CATNRGIGGYTF; DNA: TGTGCCACAAACAGGGGAATAGGCGGCTACACCTTC; D: TRBD1; size: few; V: TRBV2; J: TRBJ1-2
CDR3: CASSIDRQEYSPLHF; DNA: TGTGCCAGTAGTATAGATCGGCAGGAATATTCACCCCTCCACTTT; D: .; size: .; V: TRBV19; J: TRBJ1-6
CDR3: CASRPGQSYEQYF; DNA: TGTGCCAGCAGACCGGGACAGTCCTACGAGCAGTACTTC; D: TRBD1; size: few; V: TRBV6-6; J: TRBJ2-7
CDR3: CASSTQGSYEQYF; DNA: TGTGCCAGCAGCACACAGGGTTCCTACGAGCAGTACTTC; D: .; size: .; V: TRBV13; J: TRBJ2-7
CDR3: CASSYGARELFF; DNA: TGTGCCAGCAGTTACGGAGCCCGGGAGCTGTTTTTT; D: .; size: .; V: TRBV6-2/TRBV6-3; J: TRBJ2-2
CDR3: CASSSMDRVSFQPQHF; DNA: TGTGCCAGCAGTTCCATGGACAGGGTCTCATTTCAGCCCCAGCATTTT; D: TRBD1; size: few; V: TRBV28; J: TRBJ1-5
CDR3: CASSRDRMNTEAFF; DNA: TGTGCCAGCAGTCGGGACAGAATGAACACTGAAGCTTTCTTT; D: TRBD1; size: .; V: TRBV6-2/TRBV6-3; J: TRBJ1-1
CDR3: CASSTWDRGRDEKLFF; DNA: TGTGCCAGTAGTACTTGGGACAGGGGGCGAGATGAAAAACTGTTTTTT; D: TRBD1; size: .; V: TRBV19; J: TRBJ1-4
CDR3: CASSEQGFTEAFF; DNA: TGTGCCAGCAGCGAACAGGGGTTCACTGAAGCTTTCTTT; D: TRBD1; size: .; V: TRBV14; J: TRBJ1-1
CDR3: CASSQDEDTQYF; DNA: TGCGCCAGCAGCCAAGATGAGGATACGCAGTATTTT; D: .; size: .; V: TRBV4-3; J: TRBJ2-3
CDR3: CASSLVGQGETQYF; DNA: TGTGCCAGCAGCTTGGTGGGACAGGGAGAGACCCAGTACTTC; D: TRBD1; size: .; V: TRBV5-6; J: TRBJ2-5
CDR3: CASSLGWTSGWSSYNEQFF; DNA: TGTGCCAGCAGCTTAGGATGGACTAGCGGGTGGAGCTCCTACAATGAGCAGTTCTTC; D: TRBD2; size: .; V: TRBV7-8; J: TRBJ2-1
CDR3: CASSLASTGFEQYF; DNA: TGTGCCAGCAGCTTAGCTTCGACTGGTTTCGAGCAGTACTTC; D: .; size: .; V: TRBV7-8; J: TRBJ2-7
CDR3: CASSTQPGGIGTEAFF; DNA: TGTGCCAGCAGCACTCAGCCAGGGGGGATCGGCACTGAAGCTTTCTTT; D: TRBD1; size: .; V: TRBV9; J: TRBJ1-1
CDR3: CASSLGLAGGPGDTQYF; DNA: TGCGCCAGCAGCTTGGGACTAGCGGGGGGGCCGGGGGATACGCAGTATTTT; D: TRBD2; size: once; V: TRBV5-1; J: TRBJ2-3
CDR3: CASSQESGLAGNEQYF; DNA: TGCGCCAGCAGCCAAGAAAGTGGGCTAGCTGGCAACGAGCAGTACTTC; D: .; size: once; V: TRBV4-1; J: TRBJ2-7
CDR3: CASSIAGGSYEQYF; DNA: TGTGCCAGTAGTATAGCAGGGGGCTCCTACGAGCAGTACTTC; D: TRBD1; size: .; V: TRBV19; J: TRBJ2-7
CDR3: CASSIGRGARGNEKLFF; DNA: TGTGCCAGTAGTATCGGGCGAGGAGCTAGGGGGAATGAAAAACTGTTTTTT; D: .; size: .; V: TRBV19; J: TRBJ1-4
CDR3: CASSQVGGETQYF; DNA: TGTGCCAGCAGCCAAGTGGGGGGAGAGACCCAGTACTTC; D: .; size: .; V: TRBV3-1/TRBV3-2; J: TRBJ2-5
CDR3: CASSFGTGGGNQPQHF; DNA: TGTGCCAGTAGTTTCGGGACAGGGGGAGGAAATCAGCCCCAGCATTTT; D: TRBD1; size: few; V: TRBV19; J: TRBJ1-5
CDR3: CASSEEYQPQHF; DNA: TGCGCCAGCAGTGAAGAGTACCAGCCCCAGCATTTT; D: .; size: .; V: TRBV10-2; J: TRBJ1-5
CDR3: CASSRRFQEETQYF; DNA: TGTGCCAGCAGCCGACGGTTTCAGGAAGAGACCCAGTACTTC; D: .; size: .; V: TRBV5-6; J: TRBJ2-5
CDR3: CASSLEGAYGYTF; DNA: TGCGCCAGCAGCTTGGAGGGGGCCTATGGCTACACCTTC; D: TRBD1; size: .; V: TRBV5-1; J: TRBJ1-2
CDR3: CASSRGPQGELFF; DNA: TGTGCCAGCAGTAGGGGGCCACAGGGGGAGCTGTTTTTT; D: TRBD1; size: .; V: TRBV7-8; J: TRBJ2-2
CDR3: CSVEDGTGGGYTF; DNA: TGCAGCGTTGAAGACGGGACAGGAGGTGGCTACACCTTC; D: TRBD1; size: .; V: TRBV29-1; J: TRBJ1-2
CDR3: CASSRGSEAFF; DNA: TGTGCCAGCAGCCGCGGTAGTGAAGCTTTCTTT; D: .; size: .; V: TRBV7-9; J: TRBJ1-1
CDR3: CASSTLGTPGGNTIYF; DNA: TGTGCCAGTAGTACCCTAGGAACCCCGGGAGGAAACACCATATATTTT; D: .; size: .; V: TRBV19; J: TRBJ1-3